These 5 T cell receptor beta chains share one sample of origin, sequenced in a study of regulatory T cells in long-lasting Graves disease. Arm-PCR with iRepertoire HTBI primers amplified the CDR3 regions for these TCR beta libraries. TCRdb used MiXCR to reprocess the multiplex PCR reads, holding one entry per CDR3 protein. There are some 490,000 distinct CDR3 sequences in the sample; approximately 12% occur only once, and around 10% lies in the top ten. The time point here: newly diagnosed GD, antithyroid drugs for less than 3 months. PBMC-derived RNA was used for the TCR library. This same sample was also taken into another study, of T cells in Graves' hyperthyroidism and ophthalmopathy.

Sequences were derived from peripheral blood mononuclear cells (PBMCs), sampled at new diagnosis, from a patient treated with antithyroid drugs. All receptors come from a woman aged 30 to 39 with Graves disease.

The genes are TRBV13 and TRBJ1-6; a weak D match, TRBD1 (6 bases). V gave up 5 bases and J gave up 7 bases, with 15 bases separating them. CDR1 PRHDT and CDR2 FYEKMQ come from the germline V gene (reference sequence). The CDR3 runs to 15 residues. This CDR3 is CASSPDGQNNSPLHF. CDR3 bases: TGTGCCAGCAGCCCAGATGGACAGAACAATTCACCCCTCCACTTT. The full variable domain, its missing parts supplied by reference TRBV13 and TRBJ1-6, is AAGVIQSPRHLIKEKRETATLKCYPIPRHDTVYWYQQGPGQDPQFLISFYEKMQSDKGSIPDRFSAQQFSDYHSELNMSSLELGDSALYFCASSPDGQNNSPLHFGNGTRLTVT.

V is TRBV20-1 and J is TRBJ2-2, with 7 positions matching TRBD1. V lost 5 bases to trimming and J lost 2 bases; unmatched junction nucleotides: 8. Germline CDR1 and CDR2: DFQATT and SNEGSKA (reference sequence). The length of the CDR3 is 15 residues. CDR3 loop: CSAPVGTVNTGELFF. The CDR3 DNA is TGCAGTGCTCCTGTCGGGACAGTCAACACCGGGGAGCTGTTTTTT.

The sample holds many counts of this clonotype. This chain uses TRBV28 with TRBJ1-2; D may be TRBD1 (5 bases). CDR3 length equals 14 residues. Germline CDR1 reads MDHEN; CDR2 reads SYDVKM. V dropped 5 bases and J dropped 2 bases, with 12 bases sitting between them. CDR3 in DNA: TGTGCCAGCAGTCACAGGCCATTGAACTATGGCTACACCTTC. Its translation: CASSHRPLNYGYTF.

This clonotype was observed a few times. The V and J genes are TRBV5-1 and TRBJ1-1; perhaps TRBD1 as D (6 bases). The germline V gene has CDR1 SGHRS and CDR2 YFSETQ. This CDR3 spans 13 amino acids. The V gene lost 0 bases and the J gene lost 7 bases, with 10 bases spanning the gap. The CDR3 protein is CASSLEGGSEAFF. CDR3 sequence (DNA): TGCGCCAGCAGCTTGGAGGGGGGGAGTGAAGCTTTCTTT.

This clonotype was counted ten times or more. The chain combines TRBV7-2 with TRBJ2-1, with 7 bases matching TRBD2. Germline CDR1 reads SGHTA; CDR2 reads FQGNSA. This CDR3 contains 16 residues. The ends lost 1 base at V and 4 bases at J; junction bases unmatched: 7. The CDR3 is CASSLVRDYPYNEQFF. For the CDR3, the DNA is TGTGCCAGCAGCTTAGTCCGGGACTACCCATACAATGAGCAGTTCTTC.